These 14 T cell receptor beta chains came from one sample sequenced in a study of regulatory T cells in long-lasting Graves disease. Sequencing libraries for TCR beta were prepared with iRepertoire HTBI primers and Arm-PCR of CDR3 regions. TCRdb reprocessed the multiplex PCR reads with MiXCR, giving one entry per CDR3 protein. The sample consists of roughly 450,000 distinct CDR3 sequences, 20% to 25% of them appearing once. Time point defined: persistent/refractory GD, antithyroid drugs over 5 years with positive TRAb. PBMCs were the source of the RNA used for TCR sequencing. The sequences come from peripheral blood mononuclear cells (PBMCs), collected when the disease was refractory, from a patient treated with antithyroid drugs. Every receptor here comes from a female donor with Graves disease.

This clonotype was found many times. The chain is built from TRBV7-2 and TRBJ1-4; 9 nucleotides match TRBD1. The germline gives CDR1 SGHTA, CDR2 FQGNSA. This CDR3 has 14 amino acids. With 5 bases clipped from V and 11 bases from J, the junction kept 9 bases outside the gene matches. The CDR3 DNA reads as TGTGCCAGCAGCCCCGCCGTACAGGGGGCGAAACTGTTTTTT. Its protein is CASSPAVQGAKLFF.

This clonotype was observed a single time. The chain links TRBV13 to TRBJ2-7; 13 bases are a match to TRBD2. The V segment lost 5 bases and the J segment 3 bases; nucleotides outside the gene matches: 7. Germline V gene data show CDR1 as PRHDT and CDR2 as FYEKMQ (reference sequence). This CDR3 comprises 16 residues. The CDR3 DNA follows: TGTGCCAGCAGCCCCGGACTAGCGGGAGTTGGCTACGAGCAGTACTTC. It specifies CASSPGLAGVGYEQYF.

This sequence joins TRBV15 and TRBJ1-5, with D uncertain. Trimming removed 1 base from V and 1 base from J, with 20 bases in between. Germline V gene data show CDR1 as LNHNV and CDR2 as YYDKDF (reference sequence). The CDR3 is 19 amino acids. CDR3 in amino acids: CATSRGFQDPTGSNQPQHF. CDR3 DNA sequence: TGTGCCACCAGCAGAGGGTTCCAGGACCCTACGGGGAGCAATCAGCCCCAGCATTTT.

This clonotype was picked up a small number of times. The chain joins TRBV5-5 to TRBJ1-1; D gene uncertain. V was clipped by 5 bases and J by 0 bases, with 17 bases between them. Germline CDR1 SGHKS, CDR2 YYEKEE (reference sequence). The CDR3 runs 16 residues. The CDR3 protein is CASRTGLNFMNTEAFF. CDR3 coding DNA: TGTGCCAGCAGAACGGGATTAAACTTCATGAACACTGAAGCTTTCTTT.

This clonotype was observed at least ten times. This rearrangement joins TRBV28 to TRBJ1-4, with 9 bases identical to TRBD1. V gave up 3 bases and J gave up 5 bases; unmatched junction bases: 7. Germline assignment: CDR1 MDHEN and CDR2 SYDVKM. This CDR3 contains 16 residues. CDR3 sequence (DNA): TGTGCCAGCAGTTTTTCCGGGACAGGGCGGAATGAAAAACTGTTTTTT. Protein: CASSFSGTGRNEKLFF. The whole variable domain, remainder taken from reference TRBV28 and TRBJ1-4, is DVKVTQSSRYLVKRTGEKVFLECVQDMDHENMFWYRQDPGLGLRLIYFSYDVKMKEKGDIPEGYSVSREKKERFSLILESASTNQTSMYLCASSFSGTGRNEKLFFGSGTQLSVL.

The chain recombines TRBV6-1 with TRBJ1-2, with TRBD1 as a possible D gene (6 bases). The CDR3 length is 12 residues. V was cut by 6 bases and J by 9 bases, with 14 bases left in between. CDR1 and CDR2 from the germline V gene are MNHNS and SASEGT. The CDR3 reads CASSTGKRSYTF. The CDR3 DNA reads as TGTGCCAGCAGCACAGGGAAGAGGAGCTACACCTTC.

About this clonotype itself: A read error is possible here, since a much larger clone lies one base away. This chain joins TRBV12-3 or TRBV12-4 and TRBJ1-1; maybe TRBD1 (5 bases). This CDR3 is 15 amino acids long. The CDR3 region has the DNA TGTGCCTGCAGCCCTAGGGAGGGGATGGGCACTGAAGCTTTCTTT. Amino acid sequence: CACSPREGMGTEAFF.

This clonotype came up a few times. This sequence joins TRBV6-1 and TRBJ1-2, with D possibly TRBD1 on 5 matching bases. In germline, CDR1 is MNHNS, CDR2 SASEGT. The CDR3 runs to 13 residues. The V gene lost 6 bases and the J gene lost 10 bases, with 18 bases spanning the gap. CDR3 nucleotides: TGTGCCAGCAGCCTAGGGGAAGTAGTCTCCTACACCTTC. It yields the protein CASSLGEVVSYTF.

This clonotype has ten or more counts. The chain links TRBV2 to TRBJ2-5; 7 bases align to TRBD1. The CDR3 sequence is 13 residues long. Trimming cost V 6 bases and J 5 bases; bases outside gene matches: 6. Germline lookup yields CDR1 SNHLY and CDR2 FYNNEI. CDR3 coding DNA: TGTGCCAGCAGCCAGACAGGGTTGGAGACCCAGTACTTC. Protein: CASSQTGLETQYF. Full variable domain (missing parts from reference TRBV2 and TRBJ2-5): EPEVTQTPSHQVTQMGQEVILRCVPISNHLYFYWYRQILGQKVEFLVSFYNNEISEKSEIFDDQFSVERPDGSNFTLKIRSTKLEDSAMYFCASSQTGLETQYFGPGTRLLVL.

In its sample, this clonotype was seen many times. The chain employs TRBV28 and TRBJ1-5; no clear D. The V and J ends lost 3 bases and 0 bases respectively, with 6 bases between them. The CDR3 consists of 14 residues. Looked up from germline, CDR1 is MDHEN and CDR2 is SYDVKM. CDR3 loop: CASSLISSNQPQHF. CDR3 coding DNA: TGTGCCAGCAGTTTGATATCTAGCAATCAGCCCCAGCATTTT.

This clonotype occurred once. A read error is possible here, since a much larger clone lies one base away. J is TRBJ2-3 and V is TRBV12-3 or TRBV12-4; perhaps TRBD2 as D (5 bases). The CDR3 covers 15 residues. The CDR3: CAGSLRELSTDTQYF. The CDR3 coding sequence is TGTGCCGGCAGTTTGAGGGAGCTAAGCACAGATACGCAGTATTTT.

Many counts were recorded for this clonotype. The chain joins TRBV28 to TRBJ1-5, with 7 bases fitting TRBD1. This CDR3 is built from 14 residues. The J segment lost 3 bases and the V segment lost 6 bases, leaving 5 bases of the junction unmatched. Germline V CDR1 and CDR2: MDHEN, SYDVKM. The CDR3 protein is CASRRTGPNQPQHF. As DNA, the CDR3 is TGTGCCAGCAGGAGGACAGGACCCAATCAGCCCCAGCATTTT.

This clonotype was detected a few times. V and J are TRBV7-6 and TRBJ2-7, with 11 bases that match TRBD2. Losses at the gene ends were 5 bases for V and 5 bases for J; bases not matched to a gene: 5. Germline loops: CDR1 SGHVS, CDR2 FNYEAQ. The CDR3 runs 14 residues. CDR3 loop: CASSLLAGVHEQYF. The CDR3 DNA follows: TGTGCCAGCAGCCTACTAGCGGGAGTTCACGAGCAGTACTTC.

This clonotype was observed at least ten times. At one of its ends the junction is not consistent with the germline gene, which may arise from a read error. The J gene is TRBJ1-1, the V gene TRBV30; no clear D. CDR1 is GTSNPN and CDR2 is SVGIG in the germline V gene (reference sequence). The CDR3 sequence is 13 residues long. As DNA, the CDR3 is TGTACCTGGATGGAAATCAAGAACACTGAAGCTTTCTTT. Protein: CTWMEIKNTEAFF.